The entry below gives a single T cell receptor beta chain sequence along with its context. What it recognizes is unknown. This sample is drawn from a study of chemoradiotherapy in HPV16-positive cancers. Overall study results and limits: The functional HPV-specific definition rests on just a couple of HPV16-positive patients. For HPV16-positive patients, expanding HPV-responsive T cells associated with longer recurrence-free survival.

Between the trimmed V and J ends, which lost 1 base and 1 base, there was a span of 8 bases. Germline CDR1 reads SQVTM; CDR2 reads ANQGSEA. CDR3 size: 14 residues. TCRdb keeps only in-frame clones here, not all; method: immunoSEQ multiplex PCR. The data show over 8,500 clones, with roughly nine tenths seen just once and 12% held by the top ten. Over chemoradiotherapy, repertoires were sampled more than once. This chain links TRBV29-1 with TRBJ1-3; tentative D call: TRBD1 (5 bases). The sequence came from a human donor with HPV-associated anogenital cancer. Sequences were derived from blood, sampled from a patient who underwent chemoradiotherapy. In DNA, the CDR3 is TGCAGCGTTGAAGCGGGGGGATCTGGAAACACCATATATTTT. Its protein product is CSVEAGGSGNTIYF.